This T cell receptor beta chain was identified in a study of blood T cell repertoires in COVID-19. Study background: The study drew acute and convalescent COVID-19 samples from the United States, Italy and Spain. Nucleic acid was either cDNA or gDNA, and it came from T cells, B-cell-depleted T cells, or PBMCs.

Measured with immunoSEQ multiplex PCR; TCRdb has only the in-frame clones, and not every one. This table holds almost 400,000 clones, approximately 90% found once. Enrollees, about 18 to 90 years old, lived in 25 or so US areas. The study assigned cohorts using participant-reported clinical history. Germline lookup yields CDR1 LNHNV and CDR2 YYDKDF (reference sequence). V lost 0 bases and J 8 bases, leaving 8 bases between the germline ends. This CDR3 region has 14 residues. The sample was PBMCs or T cells enriched from blood (not recorded which). This chain connects TRBV15 to TRBJ1-6; D is uncertain. The sequence came from a woman aged 25 to 45 with acute COVID-19. The CDR3 nucleotides are TGTGCCACCAGCAGAGACCCCTACTATTCACCCCTCCACTTT. This sequence encodes CATSRDPYYSPLHF.